These 19 T cell receptor beta chains were all obtained from the same sample, sequenced in a study of T cell responses to AZD1222 COVID-19 vaccine. Libraries were prepared by immunoSEQ multiplex PCR; TCRdb keeps only in-frame clonotypes and omits some of them. This table has approximately 180,000 clones, 85% to 90% appearing once. Here the sequenced sample was peripheral blood, taken on day 0 of AZD1222 vaccination. Source of these receptors: an adult in good health.

The chain carries TRBV6-5 and TRBJ1-1; TRBD1 might be the D (5 bases). This CDR3 has 15 residues. Germline V gene data show CDR1 as MNHEY and CDR2 as SVGAGI. V lost 6 bases, J lost 0 bases, and 14 bases lay in between. The CDR3 DNA reads as TGTGCCAGCAGAGTGCAGGGTAGGATGAACACTGAAGCTTTCTTT. Protein sequence: CASRVQGRMNTEAFF.

This sequence joins TRBV28 and TRBJ2-3, with no clear D. V shed 6 bases and J shed 5 bases, with 27 bases lying between them. The CDR3 sequence is 18 residues long. Germline V gives CDR1 MDHEN, CDR2 SYDVKM. The CDR3 sequence is CASSYVGETPEAKDTQYF. The CDR3 DNA reads TGTGCCAGCAGCTATGTGGGTGAGACTCCCGAAGCTAAAGATACGCAGTATTTT.

Details on this clone: Other DNA sequences from this sample encode an identical CDR3 as well. This chain connects TRBV10-3 to TRBJ1-2; the match to TRBD1 covers 11 bases. The V gene's germline CDR1 is ENHRY and CDR2 SYGVKD. The CDR3 runs to 14 residues. Trimming at V came to 2 bases and at J to 8 bases, leaving 4 bases not matched to a gene. The CDR3 DNA follows: TGTGCCATCAGTGAGCCGGACAGGGGGCAAGGCTACACCTTC. This gives the protein CAISEPDRGQGYTF.

This clone was counted once. The chain uses TRBV27 and TRBJ1-3; D is undetermined. V was shortened by 3 bases and J by 0 bases, with 9 bases between the two germline ends. Germline V gene sequence: CDR1 MNHEY, CDR2 SMNVEV (reference sequence). The CDR3 has 15 residues. This chain's CDR3 is CASSLERGSGNTIYF. The CDR3, as DNA: TGTGCCAGCAGTTTGGAAAGAGGCTCTGGAAACACCATATATTTT.

The gene calls are TRBV18 and TRBJ1-4; TRBD1 might be the D (5 bases). V dropped 6 bases and J dropped 2 bases, with 16 bases sitting between them. The V gene's germline CDR1 is KGHSH and CDR2 LQKENI. The CDR3 consists of 16 residues. This CDR3 is CASSRNPGGTNEKLFF. The CDR3 region has the DNA TGTGCCAGCTCCCGAAACCCGGGGGGGACTAATGAAAAACTGTTTTTT. Full variable domain (remainder filled in from reference TRBV18 and TRBJ1-4): NAGVMQNPRHLVRRRGQEARLRCSPMKGHSHVYWYRQLPEEGLKFMVYLQKENIIDESGMPKERFSAEFPKEGPSILRIQQVVRGDSAAYFCASSRNPGGTNEKLFFGSGTQLSVL.

V gene TRBV9 combines with J gene TRBJ2-7; 7 bases match TRBD1. V was pared by 0 bases and J by 5 bases, with 5 bases of the junction left unmatched. There are 14 residues in the CDR3. Per the germline V gene, CDR1 is SGDLS and CDR2 is YYNGEE. The CDR3 nucleotides are TGTGCCAGCAGCGTAGGACAGGGCGGCAACGAGCAGTACTTC. Protein product: CASSVGQGGNEQYF.

Here the CDR3 DNA reads TGTGCCAGCAGCTTCCAACTTCCGGGACAGGGTCATCAGCCCCAGCATTTT. It is translated as CASSFQLPGQGHQPQHF. The genes are TRBV11-2 and TRBJ1-5; TRBD1 matches at 9 bases. J gave up 5 bases and V 3 bases, and 11 bases lay outside the gene matches. The germline V gene encodes CDR1 SGHAT and CDR2 FQNNGV. The CDR3 covers 17 residues. Supplemented by reference TRBV11-2 and TRBJ1-5, the full variable domain reads EAGVAQSPRYKIIEKRQSVAFWCNPISGHATLYWYQQILGQGPKLLIQFQNNGVVDDSQLPKDRFSAERLKGVDSTLKIQPAKLEDSAVYLCASSFQLPGQGHQPQHFGDGTRLSIL.

The chain combines TRBV18 with TRBJ1-2; D perhaps matches TRBD1 (6 bases). CDR1 is KGHSH and CDR2 is LQKENI in the germline V gene. V lost 1 base to trimming and J lost 0 bases, with 9 bases between them. This CDR3 has 15 amino acids. CDR3 in DNA: TGTGCCAGCTCACCACGGACAGAGCCTAACTATGGCTACACCTTC. This translates into CASSPRTEPNYGYTF. The full variable domain, with the rest looked up from reference TRBV18 and TRBJ1-2, is NAGVMQNPRHLVRRRGQEARLRCSPMKGHSHVYWYRQLPEEGLKFMVYLQKENIIDESGMPKERFSAEFPKEGPSILRIQQVVRGDSAAYFCASSPRTEPNYGYTFGSGTRLTVV.

J is TRBJ1-2 and V is TRBV3-1 (or the pseudogene TRBV3-2), with TRBD1 matching 8 bases. Trimming at V came to 3 bases and at J to 8 bases, leaving 8 bases not matched to a gene. This CDR3 region has 14 residues. The germline V gene encodes CDR1 LGHDT and CDR2 YNNKEL (reference sequence). CDR3 bases: TGTGCCAGCAGCCAGACGGACAGGGATGGCGGCTACACCTTC. This codes for CASSQTDRDGGYTF.

The chain combines TRBV6-2 or TRBV6-3 with TRBJ1-1; TRBD1 agrees at 7 bases. The CDR3 runs 13 residues. Trimming at V came to 2 bases and at J to 3 bases, leaving 0 bases not matched to a gene. Germline V gene data show CDR1 as MNHEY and CDR2 as SVGEGT. CDR3 bases: TGTGCCAGCAGTTACACAGGGGACACTGAAGCTTTCTTT. This codes for CASSYTGDTEAFF.

The chain joins TRBV28 to TRBJ2-7; D possibly corresponds to TRBD2 (5 bases). The CDR3 consists of 12 residues. V was clipped by 8 bases and J by 3 bases, with 11 bases between them. Looked up from germline, CDR1 is MDHEN and CDR2 is SYDVKM. In nucleotides, the CDR3 is TGTGCCAGCGCTAGCCCAATCTACGAGCAGTACTTC. This encodes CASASPIYEQYF. The entire variable domain, with the rest obtained from reference TRBV28 and TRBJ2-7, is as follows: DVKVTQSSRYLVKRTGEKVFLECVQDMDHENMFWYRQDPGLGLRLIYFSYDVKMKEKGDIPEGYSVSREKKERFSLILESASTNQTSMYLCASASPIYEQYFGPGTRLTVT.

CDR3 region: CASSKERRLSQPQHF. The CDR3, as DNA: TGTGCCAGCAGCAAAGAGAGGAGGTTGAGTCAGCCCCAGCATTTT. The chain links TRBV21-1 to TRBJ1-5. TRBV21-1 is given as a pseudogene. CDR3 length: 15 amino acids.

The V and J genes are TRBV6-5 and TRBJ1-1; tentative D call: TRBD1 (6 bases). The V gene's germline CDR1 is MNHEY and CDR2 SVGAGI. There are 14 residues in the CDR3. Between the trimmed V and J ends, which lost 5 bases and 4 bases, there was a span of 14 bases. In DNA, the CDR3 is TGTGCCAGCAGTCTACAGGGTTTGGTCACTGAAGCTTTCTTT. Its translation: CASSLQGLVTEAFF.

This rearrangement joins TRBV5-4 to TRBJ2-5; TRBD2 is a possible D gene (7 bases). The CDR3 spans 15 residues. The germline CDR1 and CDR2 sequences are SGHNT and YYREEE (reference sequence). The V and J ends lost 1 base and 4 bases respectively, with 14 bases between them. In DNA, the CDR3 is TGTGCCAGCAGCTTGAGCCGGGGGGCGGGAGAGACCCAGTACTTC. As protein: CASSLSRGAGETQYF.

The genes are TRBV4-3 and TRBJ1-1; TRBD1 might be the D (6 bases). Germline V CDR1 and CDR2: LGHNA, YSLEER. The germline V and J ends were trimmed by 1 base and 1 base, with 13 bases remaining between them. The CDR3 is 16 amino acids. The CDR3 reads CASSQGLGTSNTEAFF. The CDR3 coding sequence is TGCGCCAGCAGCCAAGGGTTGGGGACATCGAACACTGAAGCTTTCTTT.

With respect to this clone: Other nucleotide sequences in the sample specify the same CDR3. V usage is TRBV7-3 and J usage is TRBJ2-2; no definite D call. Germline V gene lookup returns CDR1 SGHTA and CDR2 FQGTGA. The CDR3 extends over 13 amino acids. V was trimmed by 0 bases and J by 6 bases, leaving 5 bases between them. Here the CDR3 reads CASSLTGSGELFF. The CDR3 nucleotides are TGTGCCAGCAGCTTAACGGGGTCCGGGGAGCTGTTTTTT.

J is TRBJ2-7 and V is TRBV21-1; the table's TRBD1 call for D was not verified on the DNA. TRBV21-1 counts as a pseudogene. The CDR3 length is 13 residues. The CDR3 sequence: CASSKDRGYEQYF. CDR3 DNA sequence: TGTGCCAGCAGCAAAGACAGGGGCTACGAGCAGTACTTC.

This chain links TRBV5-4 with TRBJ2-2; 7 nucleotides match TRBD2. The germline V gene has CDR1 SGHNT and CDR2 YYREEE (reference sequence). With 4 bases clipped from V and 5 bases from J, the junction kept 5 bases outside the gene matches. The CDR3 consists of 14 residues. In DNA, the CDR3 is TGTGCCAGCAGCCCGGGGGGTACAACCGGGGAGCTGTTTTTT. Its protein product is CASSPGGTTGELFF.

The chain has TRBV2 and TRBJ2-1; 11 positions agree with TRBD2. V shed 2 bases and J 3 bases; nucleotides not matched to a gene: 6. The CDR3 length is 17 residues. Germline V gives CDR1 SNHLY, CDR2 FYNNEI. CDR3 bases: TGTGCCAGCAGTGAACGTAGCGGGGGGGCTAACTACAATGAGCAGTTCTTC. Its protein product is CASSERSGGANYNEQFF.